Listed here are 22 T cell receptor beta chains from one sample, sequenced in a study of identical twins. TCRdb redid the calling of the 5' RACE reads with MiXCR, one entry per CDR3 protein. The table records 690,000 or so distinct CDR3 sequences, 8.6% of them present only once. These same records also appear under a second study, on yellow fever vaccine responses in identical twins.

Specimen: PBMCs. The source is a woman between 18 and 30 years old in good health.

In its sample, this clonotype was seen many times. The chain joins TRBV15 to TRBJ2-5, with D tentatively TRBD2 (5 bases). There are 15 residues in the CDR3. Trimming removed 0 bases at V and 0 bases at J, with 8 bases between. CDR1 LNHNV and CDR2 YYDKDF come from the germline V gene (reference sequence). Here the CDR3 DNA reads TGTGCCACCAGCAGAGATCGAGGGTACCAAGAGACCCAGTACTTC. Its translation: CATSRDRGYQETQYF.

A few counts support this clonotype. The chain employs TRBV4-3 and TRBJ2-7; 8 nucleotides match TRBD1. Germline V gives CDR1 LGHNA, CDR2 YSLEER. Unmatched junction bases numbered 7, after V lost 1 base and J lost 2 bases. The CDR3 is made up of 16 amino acids. CDR3 sequence (DNA): TGCGCCAGCAGCCAAGGCGACAGGGGCGATACCTACGAGCAGTACTTC. Translation: CASSQGDRGDTYEQYF.

This chain's CDR3 is CASSKGGREGKNTEAFF. DNA for the CDR3: TGTGCCAGCAGCAAAGGGGGCAGGGAGGGTAAGAACACTGAAGCTTTCTTT. The rearrangement joins TRBV21-1 to TRBJ1-1. TRBV21-1 is a recognized pseudogene. The CDR3 is 17 amino acids.

This clonotype appeared many times. This chain joins TRBV5-1 and TRBJ2-5, with D possibly TRBD2 on 6 matching bases. CDR3 length: 18 amino acids. Per germline, CDR1 SGHRS and CDR2 YFSETQ. V was shortened by 1 base and J by 0 bases, with 19 bases between the two germline ends. The CDR3 DNA reads TGCGCCAGCAGCTTGAGTAGGGGAGTTGGACTAAACCAAGAGACCCAGTACTTC. It specifies CASSLSRGVGLNQETQYF. The whole variable domain, remainder taken from reference TRBV5-1 and TRBJ2-5, is KAGVTQTPRYLIKTRGQQVTLSCSPISGHRSVSWYQQTPGQGLQFLFEYFSETQRNKGNFPGRFSGRQFSNSRSEMNVSTLELGDSALYLCASSLSRGVGLNQETQYFGPGTRLLVL.

This clonotype came up a few times. The J gene is TRBJ2-5, the V gene TRBV18; 7 bases are shared with TRBD2. This CDR3 contains 14 residues. With V trimmed by 6 bases and J by 1 base, 5 bases remained unmatched. Germline-derived CDR1 and CDR2 are KGHSH and LQKENI. The CDR3 sequence is CASSQQRGQETQYF. The CDR3 DNA reads TGTGCCAGCTCCCAGCAGCGGGGCCAAGAGACCCAGTACTTC.

The DNA for the CDR3 is TGTGCCAGCACCTCTTCGGGCAATGAGCAGTTCTTC. It specifies CASTSSGNEQFF. The rearrangement joins TRBV12-3 or TRBV12-4 to TRBJ2-1, with no clear D. The CDR3 spans 12 residues. V lost 7 bases to trimming and J lost 6 bases, with 10 bases between them.

J is TRBJ2-3 and V is TRBV4-1, with unresolved D. Germline loops: CDR1 MGHRA, CDR2 YSYEKL. Trimming pared 1 base from V and 3 bases from J, leaving 11 bases between. This CDR3 is built from 15 residues. CDR3 sequence reads: CASSQVGTATDTQYF. DNA for the CDR3: TGCGCCAGCAGCCAAGTGGGCACAGCAACAGATACGCAGTATTTT.

The chain employs TRBV12-3 or TRBV12-4 and TRBJ2-6; D is uncertain. The CDR3 is made up of 18 amino acids. The V and J ends lost 4 bases and 0 bases respectively, with 16 bases between them. The DNA for the CDR3 is TGTGCCAGCAGTTCCTTGCCCCAACCGAGCTCTGGGGCCAACGTCCTGACTTTC. Protein: CASSSLPQPSSGANVLTF.

This clonotype occurred a few times. The chain carries TRBV6-5 and TRBJ2-7; D might be TRBD1 or TRBD2, each matching 5 bases. CDR1 and CDR2 (germline): MNHEY, SVGAGI. Trimming took off 6 bases at V and 8 bases at J, with 14 bases between the two ends. This CDR3 region has 12 residues. The CDR3, as DNA: TGTGCCAGCAGCCCCCGAGGGGAGCAGCAGTACTTC. This gives the protein CASSPRGEQQYF.

The V and J genes are TRBV6-4 and TRBJ2-2, with a possible D match to TRBD2 (5 bases). Trimming shortened V by 5 bases and J by 4 bases, and 17 bases separated the two germline ends. The germline CDR1 and CDR2 sequences are MRHNA and SNTAGT. The CDR3 length is 16 residues. The CDR3 is CASSPDSYKVTGELFF. The CDR3 coding sequence is TGTGCCAGCAGTCCGGACTCCTACAAGGTCACCGGGGAGCTGTTTTTT.

V gene TRBV5-1 combines with J gene TRBJ2-7; D is ambiguous. The CDR3 consists of 12 residues. The germline V and J ends were trimmed by 2 bases and 5 bases, with 8 bases remaining between them. CDR1 is SGHRS, CDR2 YFSETQ, per germline. CDR3 DNA: TGCGCCAGCAGCTTAGGCCCCGACGAGCAGTACTTC. It specifies CASSLGPDEQYF.

This clonotype has a handful of counts. This sequence joins TRBV11-3 and TRBJ2-5; 7 bases line up with TRBD1. The CDR3 contains 15 residues. The trim removed 7 bases at V and 5 bases at J, leaving 13 bases unmatched. Per germline, CDR1 SGHNT and CDR2 YENEEA. The CDR3 nucleotides are TGTGCCAGCATCCACGGGACAGTGCATGAGGAGACCCAGTACTTC. This codes for CASIHGTVHEETQYF.

This clonotype was detected a few times. This chain joins TRBV4-3 and TRBJ2-7, with 9 bases fitting TRBD2. This CDR3 has 17 residues. Trimming cost V 0 bases and J 2 bases; bases outside gene matches: 8. Per germline, CDR1 LGHNA and CDR2 YSLEER. In DNA, the CDR3 is TGCGCCAGCAGCCAAGATTGGAAGCGGGAGGCGCCCTACGAGCAGTACTTC. Its translation is CASSQDWKREAPYEQYF.

The chain uses TRBV20-1 and TRBJ2-1; a weak D match, TRBD2 (6 bases). Germline CDR1 DFQATT, CDR2 SNEGSKA (reference sequence). This CDR3 contains 12 residues. The V end lost 5 bases, the J end lost 10 bases, and 15 bases lay between the germline ends. The chain's CDR3 is CSAQGPAGEQFF. CDR3 DNA sequence: TGCAGTGCTCAGGGACCCGCGGGGGAGCAGTTCTTC.

This clonotype was counted many times. The V and J genes are TRBV7-8 and TRBJ1-1; a weak D match, TRBD1 (6 bases). V lost 8 bases and J lost 3, with 13 bases in between. The CDR3 is 13 residues long. CDR1 is SGHVS, CDR2 FQNEAQ, per germline. The CDR3 bases are TGTGCCAGCTTAGGTTACAGGGACACTGAAGCTTTCTTT. Translated: CASLGYRDTEAFF.

The CDR3 region has the DNA TGTGCCAGCTCACCACAGGGATCTAATGAAAAACTGTTTTTT. Protein product: CASSPQGSNEKLFF. The chain uses TRBV18 and TRBJ1-4; the D is unclear. The ends were cut back, 1 base at V and 3 bases at J, with 6 bases in the middle. Per the germline V gene, CDR1 is KGHSH and CDR2 is LQKENI. The CDR3 is 14 residues long.

This clonotype occurred once. This CDR3 reads CASSMDRLGELFF. CDR3 nucleotides: TGTGCCAGCAGTATGGACAGGTTGGGGGAGCTGTTTTTT. The chain recombines TRBV6-1 with TRBJ2-2, with 7 bases lining up with TRBD1. The CDR3 is made up of 13 amino acids. The germline V gene encodes CDR1 MNHNS and CDR2 SASEGT. V trimming: 5 bases; J trimming: 8 bases; junction bases outside the gene matches: 5.

This clonotype has at least ten counts. V usage is TRBV20-1 and J usage is TRBJ1-1, with TRBD1 matching over 9 bases. Trimming took 0 bases from V and 2 from J; bases not matched to a gene: 4. The CDR3 contains 15 residues. Germline-derived CDR1 and CDR2 are DFQATT and SNEGSKA (reference sequence). The CDR3 here is CSARDPDRGNTEAFF. The CDR3 DNA reads as TGCAGTGCTAGAGACCCGGACAGGGGTAACACTGAAGCTTTCTTT.

The chain uses TRBV6-5 and TRBJ1-4; 7 nucleotides match TRBD1. J was trimmed by 0 bases and V by 4 bases; bases with no gene match: 8. This CDR3 contains 17 residues. Germline CDR1 is MNHEY and CDR2 is SVGAGI. The CDR3 protein is CASSSFRDSATNEKLFF. For the CDR3, the DNA is TGTGCCAGCAGTTCGTTTAGGGACAGTGCAACTAATGAAAAACTGTTTTTT.

The chain couples TRBV5-6 to TRBJ1-2; 7 nucleotides align to TRBD1. The CDR3 contains 14 residues. Germline trimming cut 4 bases from V and 4 bases from J; bases unmatched to any gene: 7. Germline V CDR1 and CDR2: SGHDT, YYEEEE. Here the CDR3 reads CASSHMTGSYGYTF. The CDR3 DNA follows: TGTGCCAGCAGCCATATGACAGGGTCCTATGGCTACACCTTC.

This clonotype occurred a few times. The V call is TRBV10-3, the J call TRBJ2-7; D unclear. The germline V gene has CDR1 ENHRY and CDR2 SYGVKD. V lost 2 bases and J 2 bases, leaving 4 bases between the germline ends. The CDR3 has 12 residues. CDR3 DNA sequence: TGTGCCATCAGTGAGCTGCCCTACGAGCAGTACTTC. This gives the protein CAISELPYEQYF.

The chain employs TRBV7-9 and TRBJ2-1; TRBD2 is a possible D gene (7 bases). The length of the CDR3 is 16 residues. V lost 3 bases and J 6 bases, leaving 18 bases between the germline ends. Germline CDR1 reads SEHNR; CDR2 reads FQNEAQ (reference sequence). In nucleotides, the CDR3 is TGTGCCAGCAGCTTCAACCGCGGGGGCCCGACCAATGAGCAGTTCTTC. It codes for CASSFNRGGPTNEQFF.